This entry is about one T cell receptor beta chain. Its antigen is currently unknown. The sample belongs to a study of shared clonotypes between healthy human individuals. CDR3 length equals 16 residues. Per germline, CDR1 MNHEY and CDR2 SVGAGI. V lost 2 bases and J lost 3, with 17 bases in between. Using about 0.2 ug DNA, tens of thousands of T cell genomes, the sorted-subset replicate PCRs were run. Sequencing was performed with immunoSEQ multiplex PCR; in TCRdb, only in-frame clones are kept and a portion is missing. The table lists some 2,100,000 clones, approximately 96% of them singletons. Study-wide results and limits: Some naive CD4 clonotypes, around 5%, turned up in common across several donors. Blood was the sole source, and tissue repertoires probably differ. Generation probabilities of non-shared clonotypes were lower (relative to those shared by all four donors).

The V gene is TRBV6-5, the J gene TRBJ2-7; D is possibly TRBD1 (6 bases). The sequencing input was naive CD4+ T cells sorted from blood. Noted subset: CD45RA+ positively selected. The source is a man aged 18-30 years in good health. CDR3 protein: CASSYRPRQENYEQYF. The CDR3 coding sequence is TGTGCCAGCAGTTACCGACCTCGACAGGAGAACTACGAGCAGTACTTC.